This T cell receptor beta chain comes out of a study of T-cell memory formation after mild COVID-19. General study points: A second wave expanding day 15 to 37 was CD4+-biased; contracting clones were balanced.

Constant-segment primers were used for 5'RACE, and the resulting TCR alpha and TCR beta cDNA libraries carried sample barcodes and UMIs. TCRdb independently ran MiXCR on the 5' RACE reads; one entry per CDR3 protein. Of tens of thousands of distinct CDR3 sequences in the sample, roughly 7% were seen once. This clonotype has more than one count but fewer than ten. Its specificity is unknown. The CDR3 covers 15 residues. V dropped 2 bases and J dropped 4 bases, with 15 bases sitting between them. Germline V gene data show CDR1 as GTSNPN and CDR2 as SVGIG (reference sequence). The chain recombines TRBV30 with TRBJ1-5, with D possibly TRBD1 on 5 matching bases. The sample comprised PBMCs or a T cell subset sorted from them (not recorded which). The receptor's source is an adult who had mild COVID-19 (a few samples of this study predate the infection). Cell type and time point are not known. CDR3 in amino acids: CAWSPGFGTNQPQHF. CDR3 DNA sequence: TGTGCCTGGAGTCCAGGGTTCGGAACAAATCAGCCCCAGCATTTT.